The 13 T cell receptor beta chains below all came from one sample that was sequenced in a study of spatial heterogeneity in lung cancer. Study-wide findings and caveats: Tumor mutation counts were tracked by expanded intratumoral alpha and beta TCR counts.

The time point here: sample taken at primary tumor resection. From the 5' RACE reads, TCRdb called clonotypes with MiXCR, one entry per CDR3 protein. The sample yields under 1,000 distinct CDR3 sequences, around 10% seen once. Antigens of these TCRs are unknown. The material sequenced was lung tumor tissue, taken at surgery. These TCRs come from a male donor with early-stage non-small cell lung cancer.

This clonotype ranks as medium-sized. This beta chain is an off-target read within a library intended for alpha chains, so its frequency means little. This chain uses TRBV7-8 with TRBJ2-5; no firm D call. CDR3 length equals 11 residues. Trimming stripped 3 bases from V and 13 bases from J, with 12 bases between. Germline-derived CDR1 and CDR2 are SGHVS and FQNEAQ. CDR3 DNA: TGTGCCAGCAGCTTTACTTTCGCGCTGTACTTC. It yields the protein CASSFTFALYF.

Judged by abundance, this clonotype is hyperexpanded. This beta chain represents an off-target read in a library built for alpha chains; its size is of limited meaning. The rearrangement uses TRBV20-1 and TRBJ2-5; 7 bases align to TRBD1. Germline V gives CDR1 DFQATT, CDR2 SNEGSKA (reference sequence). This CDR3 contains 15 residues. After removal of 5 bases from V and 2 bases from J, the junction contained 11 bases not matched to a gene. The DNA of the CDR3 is TGCAGTGCTTGGCCCAGGGGGAGTAGGCAAGAGACCCAGTACTTC. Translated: CSAWPRGSRQETQYF.

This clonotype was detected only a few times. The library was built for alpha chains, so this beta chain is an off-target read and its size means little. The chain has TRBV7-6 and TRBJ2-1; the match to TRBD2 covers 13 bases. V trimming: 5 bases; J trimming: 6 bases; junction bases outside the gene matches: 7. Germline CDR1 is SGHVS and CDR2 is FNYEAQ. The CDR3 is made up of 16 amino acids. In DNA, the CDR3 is TGTGCCAGCAGCCCAGGACTAGCGGGAGCTCGCAATGAGCAGTTCTTC. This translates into CASSPGLAGARNEQFF.

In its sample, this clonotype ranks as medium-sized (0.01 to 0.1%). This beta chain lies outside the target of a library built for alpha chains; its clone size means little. CDR3 DNA: TGTGCCAGCAGCTTGGGAGGGTCTGGGGCCAACGTCCTGACTTTC. It specifies CASSLGGSGANVLTF. V usage is TRBV7-9 and J usage is TRBJ2-6; TRBD2 agrees at 7 bases. The CDR3 totals 15 residues. Germline V lookup: CDR1 SEHNR, CDR2 FQNEAQ (reference sequence). V dropped 3 bases and J dropped 1; count of bases not matched to a gene: 0.

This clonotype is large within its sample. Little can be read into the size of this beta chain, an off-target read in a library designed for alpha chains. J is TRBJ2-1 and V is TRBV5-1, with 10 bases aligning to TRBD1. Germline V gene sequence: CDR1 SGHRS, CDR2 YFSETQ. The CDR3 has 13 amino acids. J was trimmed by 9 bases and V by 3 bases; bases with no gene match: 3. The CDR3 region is CASSSGTGAEQFF. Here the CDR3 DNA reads TGCGCCAGCAGCTCCGGGACAGGGGCTGAGCAGTTCTTC. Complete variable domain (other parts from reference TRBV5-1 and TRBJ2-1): KAGVTQTPRYLIKTRGQQVTLSCSPISGHRSVSWYQQTPGQGLQFLFEYFSETQRNKGNFPGRFSGRQFSNSRSEMNVSTLELGDSALYLCASSSGTGAEQFFGPGTRLTVL.

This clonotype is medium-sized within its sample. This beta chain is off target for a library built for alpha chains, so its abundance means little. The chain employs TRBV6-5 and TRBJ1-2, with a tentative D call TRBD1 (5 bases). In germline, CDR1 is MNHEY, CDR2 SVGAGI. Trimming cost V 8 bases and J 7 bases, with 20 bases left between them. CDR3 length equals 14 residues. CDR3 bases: TGTGCCAGCGGTCAGGGACCCGTCCGTTTTGGCTACACCTTC. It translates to CASGQGPVRFGYTF.

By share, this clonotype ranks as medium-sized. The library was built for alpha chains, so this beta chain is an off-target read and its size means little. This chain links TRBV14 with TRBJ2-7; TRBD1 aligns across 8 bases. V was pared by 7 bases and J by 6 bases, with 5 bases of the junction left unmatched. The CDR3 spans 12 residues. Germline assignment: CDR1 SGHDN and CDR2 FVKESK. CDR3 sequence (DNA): TGTGCCAGCAAAACTACAGGGGGCGAGCAGTACGTC. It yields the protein CASKTTGGEQYV.

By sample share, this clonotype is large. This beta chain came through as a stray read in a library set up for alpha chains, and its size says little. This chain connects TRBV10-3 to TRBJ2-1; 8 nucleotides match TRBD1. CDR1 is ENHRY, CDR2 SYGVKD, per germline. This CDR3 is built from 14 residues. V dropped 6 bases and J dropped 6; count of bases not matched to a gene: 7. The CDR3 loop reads CAISQGQAVNEQFF. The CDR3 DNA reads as TGTGCCATCAGCCAGGGACAGGCCGTCAATGAGCAGTTCTTC.

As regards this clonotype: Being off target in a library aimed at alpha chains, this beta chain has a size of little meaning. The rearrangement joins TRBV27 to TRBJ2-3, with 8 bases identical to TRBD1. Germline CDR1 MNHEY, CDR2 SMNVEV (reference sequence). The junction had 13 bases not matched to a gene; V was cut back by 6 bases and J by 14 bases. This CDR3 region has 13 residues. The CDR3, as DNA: TGTGCCAGCAGACATCTTCCGGGACAGGCGGGGTATTTT. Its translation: CASRHLPGQAGYF.

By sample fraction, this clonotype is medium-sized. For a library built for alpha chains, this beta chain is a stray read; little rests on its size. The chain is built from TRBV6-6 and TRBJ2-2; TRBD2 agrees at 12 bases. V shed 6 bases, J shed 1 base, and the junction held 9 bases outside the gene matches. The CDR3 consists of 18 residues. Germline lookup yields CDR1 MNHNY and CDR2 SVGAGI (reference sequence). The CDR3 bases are TGTGCCAGCAGCTCCGGGACTAGCGGGCTGCAGAACACCGGGGAGCTGTTTTTT. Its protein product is CASSSGTSGLQNTGELFF.

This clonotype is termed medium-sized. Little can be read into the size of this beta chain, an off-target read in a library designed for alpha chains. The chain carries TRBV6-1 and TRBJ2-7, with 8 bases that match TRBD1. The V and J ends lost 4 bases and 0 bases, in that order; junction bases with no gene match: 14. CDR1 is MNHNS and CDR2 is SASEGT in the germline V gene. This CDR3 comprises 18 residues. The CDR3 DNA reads TGTGCCAGCAGTGCCACGGGGCAGGGGGCAGGGGGCTCCTACGAGCAGTACTTC. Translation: CASSATGQGAGGSYEQYF.

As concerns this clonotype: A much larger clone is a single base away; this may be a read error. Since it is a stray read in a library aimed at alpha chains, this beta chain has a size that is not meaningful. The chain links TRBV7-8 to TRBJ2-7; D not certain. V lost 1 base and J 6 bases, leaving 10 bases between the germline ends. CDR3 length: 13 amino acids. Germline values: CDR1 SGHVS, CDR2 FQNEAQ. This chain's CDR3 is CASSLGQICEQYV. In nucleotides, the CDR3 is TGTGCCAGCAGCTTAGGTCAGATCTGCGAGCAGTACGTC.

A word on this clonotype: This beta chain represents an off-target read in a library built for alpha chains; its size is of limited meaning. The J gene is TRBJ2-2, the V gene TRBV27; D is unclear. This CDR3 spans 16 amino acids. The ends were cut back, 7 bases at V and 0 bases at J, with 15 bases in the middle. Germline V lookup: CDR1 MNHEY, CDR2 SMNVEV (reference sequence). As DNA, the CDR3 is TGTGCCAGCACCGCCTGGGCGACTCCGAACACCGGGGAGCTGTTTTTT. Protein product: CASTAWATPNTGELFF.